This T cell receptor (beta chain) derives from a study of type 1 regulatory T cells. Study at large: T-allo10 is a Tr1-enriched, alloantigen-specific CD4 T cell product made in vitro.

TCRdb ran MiXCR on the reads and lists one entry per CDR3 protein. The sample has fewer than 20,000 distinct CDR3 sequences, roughly a tenth seen once; the top ten hold 2.8%. CDR1 and CDR2 from the germline V gene are DFQATT and SNEGSKA (reference sequence). The V segment lost 5 bases and the J segment 4 bases; nucleotides outside the gene matches: 14. The CDR3 covers 16 residues. This clonotype was counted many times. The origin of this receptor is a human donor in good health. The gene calls are TRBV20-1 and TRBJ2-7; 10 nucleotides line up with TRBD2. Sequencing used CD4+ T cells, either the whole sample or a sorted fraction (not recorded which). The CDR3 bases are TGCAGTGCTCAGGCCAGCGGGAGGGTTTTGCGGTACGAGCAGTACTTC. It encodes CSAQASGRVLRYEQYF.